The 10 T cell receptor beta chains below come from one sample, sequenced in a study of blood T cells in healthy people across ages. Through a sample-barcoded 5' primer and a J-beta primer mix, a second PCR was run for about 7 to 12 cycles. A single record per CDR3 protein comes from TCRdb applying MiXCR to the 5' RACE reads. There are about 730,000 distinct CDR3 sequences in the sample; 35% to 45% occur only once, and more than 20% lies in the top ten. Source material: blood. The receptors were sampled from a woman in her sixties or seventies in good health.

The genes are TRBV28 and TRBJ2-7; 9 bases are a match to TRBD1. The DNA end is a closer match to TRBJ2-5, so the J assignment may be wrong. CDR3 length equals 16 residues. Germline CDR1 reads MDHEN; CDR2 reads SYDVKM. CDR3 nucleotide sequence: TGTGCCAGCAGTTCCCCTCTCGGACAGGGGAGGGAGACCCAGTACTTC. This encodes CASSSPLGQGRETQYF.

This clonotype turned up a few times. The CDR3 loop is CASFSGGALNEQFF. The CDR3 DNA sequence: TGTGCCAGCTTCAGCGGGGGGGCTTTGAATGAGCAGTTCTTC. The rearrangement joins TRBV2 to TRBJ2-1; 10 bases are shared with TRBD2. The CDR3 spans 14 residues. Germline V lookup: CDR1 SNHLY, CDR2 FYNNEI. The ends lost 8 bases at V and 7 bases at J; junction bases unmatched: 8.

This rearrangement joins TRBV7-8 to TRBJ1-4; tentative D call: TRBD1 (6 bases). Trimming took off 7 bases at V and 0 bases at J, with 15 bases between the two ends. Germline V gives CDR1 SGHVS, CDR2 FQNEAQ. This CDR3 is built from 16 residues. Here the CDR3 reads CASKGGRVATNEKLFF. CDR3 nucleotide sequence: TGTGCCAGCAAAGGGGGACGGGTTGCAACTAATGAAAAACTGTTTTTT.

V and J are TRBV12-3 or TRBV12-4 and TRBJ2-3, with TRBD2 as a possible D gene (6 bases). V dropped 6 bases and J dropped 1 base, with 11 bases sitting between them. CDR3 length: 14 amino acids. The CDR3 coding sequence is TGTGCCAGCAGCGGAGGGCCCCGCACAGATACGCAGTATTTT. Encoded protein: CASSGGPRTDTQYF.

CDR3 amino acids: CASSFGGALNEQFF. CDR3 DNA sequence: TGTGCCAGCAGTTTTGGGGGGGCCCTTAATGAGCAGTTCTTC. The J gene is TRBJ2-1, the V gene TRBV27, with D tentatively TRBD2 (7 bases). The germline CDR1 and CDR2 sequences are MNHEY and SMNVEV (reference sequence). This CDR3 contains 14 residues. The V end lost 3 bases, the J end lost 7 bases, and 13 bases lay between the germline ends.

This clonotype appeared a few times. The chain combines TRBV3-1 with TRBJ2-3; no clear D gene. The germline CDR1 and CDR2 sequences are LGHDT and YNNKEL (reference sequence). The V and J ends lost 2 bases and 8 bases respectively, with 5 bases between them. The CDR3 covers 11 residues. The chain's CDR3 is CASSQITTQYF. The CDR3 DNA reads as TGTGCCAGCAGCCAAATAACTACGCAGTATTTT.

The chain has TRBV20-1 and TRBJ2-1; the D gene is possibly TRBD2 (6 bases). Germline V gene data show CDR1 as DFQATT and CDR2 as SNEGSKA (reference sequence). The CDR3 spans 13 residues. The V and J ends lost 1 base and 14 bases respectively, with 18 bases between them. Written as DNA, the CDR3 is TGCAGTGCTAGAGGTGGGCCGACTAGAGAAAAGTTCTTC. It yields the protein CSARGGPTREKFF.

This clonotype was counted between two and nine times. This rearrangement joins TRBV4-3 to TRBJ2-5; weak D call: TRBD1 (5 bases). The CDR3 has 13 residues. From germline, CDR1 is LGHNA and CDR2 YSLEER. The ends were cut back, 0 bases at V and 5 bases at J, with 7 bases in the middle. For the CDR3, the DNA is TGCGCCAGCAGCCAAGAGGGGCGCGAGACCCAGTACTTC. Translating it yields CASSQEGRETQYF.

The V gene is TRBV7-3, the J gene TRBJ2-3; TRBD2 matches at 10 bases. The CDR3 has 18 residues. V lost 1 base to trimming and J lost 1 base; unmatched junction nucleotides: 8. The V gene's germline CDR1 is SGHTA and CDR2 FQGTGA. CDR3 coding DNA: TGTGCCAGCAGCTTAAAGGGAGCGGGGGGGGCAGGCACAGATACGCAGTATTTT. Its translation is CASSLKGAGGAGTDTQYF.

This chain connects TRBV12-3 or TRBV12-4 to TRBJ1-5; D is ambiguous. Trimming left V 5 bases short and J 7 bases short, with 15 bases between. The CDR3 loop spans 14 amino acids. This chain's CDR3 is CASSVRHLGQPQHF. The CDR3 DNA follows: TGTGCCAGCAGTGTAAGGCATTTAGGCCAGCCCCAGCATTTT.